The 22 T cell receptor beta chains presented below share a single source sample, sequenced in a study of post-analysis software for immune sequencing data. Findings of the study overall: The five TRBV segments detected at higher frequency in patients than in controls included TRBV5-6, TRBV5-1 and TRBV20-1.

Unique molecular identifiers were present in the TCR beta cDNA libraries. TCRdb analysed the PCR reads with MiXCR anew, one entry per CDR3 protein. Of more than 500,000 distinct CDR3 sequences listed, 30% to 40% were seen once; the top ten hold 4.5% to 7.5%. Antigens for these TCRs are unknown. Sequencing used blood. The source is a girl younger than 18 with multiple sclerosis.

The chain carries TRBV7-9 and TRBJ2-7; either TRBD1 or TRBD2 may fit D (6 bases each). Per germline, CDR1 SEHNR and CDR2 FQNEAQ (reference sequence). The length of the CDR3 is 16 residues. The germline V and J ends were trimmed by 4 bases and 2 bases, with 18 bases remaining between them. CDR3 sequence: CASSSLPRGLPYEQYF. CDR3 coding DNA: TGTGCCAGCAGCTCCCTGCCCAGGGGACTCCCCTACGAGCAGTACTTC. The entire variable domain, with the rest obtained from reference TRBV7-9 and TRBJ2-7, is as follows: DTGVSQNPRHKITKRGQNVTFRCDPISEHNRLYWYRQTLGQGPEFLTYFQNEAQLEKSRLLSDRFSAERPKGSFSTLEIQRTEQGDSAMYLCASSSLPRGLPYEQYFGPGTRLTVT.

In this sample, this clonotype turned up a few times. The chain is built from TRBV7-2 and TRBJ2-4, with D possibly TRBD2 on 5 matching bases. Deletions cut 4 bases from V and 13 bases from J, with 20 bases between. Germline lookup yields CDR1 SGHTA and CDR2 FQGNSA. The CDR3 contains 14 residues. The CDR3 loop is CASSSSAPGGEQYF. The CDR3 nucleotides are TGTGCCAGCAGCTCTTCCGCCCCTGGTGGGGAGCAGTACTTC. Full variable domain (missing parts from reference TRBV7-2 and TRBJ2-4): GAGVSQSPSNKVTEKGKDVELRCDPISGHTALYWYRQSLGQGLEFLIYFQGNSAPDKSGLPSDRFSAERTGGSVSTLTIQRTQQEDSAVYLCASSSSAPGGEQYFGAGTRLSVL.

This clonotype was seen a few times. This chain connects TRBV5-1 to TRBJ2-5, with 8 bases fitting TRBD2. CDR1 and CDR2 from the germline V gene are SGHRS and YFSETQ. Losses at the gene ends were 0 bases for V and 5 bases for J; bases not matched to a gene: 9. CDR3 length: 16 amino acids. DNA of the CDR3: TGCGCCAGCAGCTTGGGTCTAGCGGGCTCAGGGGAGACCCAGTACTTC. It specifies CASSLGLAGSGETQYF. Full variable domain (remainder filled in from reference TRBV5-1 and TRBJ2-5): KAGVTQTPRYLIKTRGQQVTLSCSPISGHRSVSWYQQTPGQGLQFLFEYFSETQRNKGNFPGRFSGRQFSNSRSEMNVSTLELGDSALYLCASSLGLAGSGETQYFGPGTRLLVL.

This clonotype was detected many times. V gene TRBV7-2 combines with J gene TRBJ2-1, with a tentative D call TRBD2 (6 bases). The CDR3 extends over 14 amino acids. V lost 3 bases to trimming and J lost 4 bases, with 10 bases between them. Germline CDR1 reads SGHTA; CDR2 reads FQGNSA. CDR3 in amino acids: CASSLGTAYNEQFF. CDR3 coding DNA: TGTGCCAGCAGCTTGGGGACTGCTTACAATGAGCAGTTCTTC.

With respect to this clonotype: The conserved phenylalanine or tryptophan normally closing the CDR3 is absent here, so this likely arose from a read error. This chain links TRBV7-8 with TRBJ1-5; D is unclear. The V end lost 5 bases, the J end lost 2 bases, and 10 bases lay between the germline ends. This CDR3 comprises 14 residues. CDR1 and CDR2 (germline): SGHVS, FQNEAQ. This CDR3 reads CASSTNKGNQPQHY. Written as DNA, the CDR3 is TGTGCCAGCAGCACAAATAAGGGCAATCAGCCCCAGCATTAT.

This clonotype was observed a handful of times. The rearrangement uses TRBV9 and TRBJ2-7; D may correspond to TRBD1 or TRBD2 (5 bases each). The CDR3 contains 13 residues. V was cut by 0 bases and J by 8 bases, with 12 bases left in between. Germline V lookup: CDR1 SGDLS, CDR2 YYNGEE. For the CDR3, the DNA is TGTGCCAGCAGCGTAGTTCCGAGGGGCAAGCAGTACTTC. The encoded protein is CASSVVPRGKQYF.

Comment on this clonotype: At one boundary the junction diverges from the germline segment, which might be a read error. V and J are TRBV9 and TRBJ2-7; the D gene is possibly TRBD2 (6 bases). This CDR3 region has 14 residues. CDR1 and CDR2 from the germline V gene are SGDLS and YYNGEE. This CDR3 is CVSSVEEGSYEQYF. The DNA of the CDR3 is TGTGTCAGCAGCGTAGAGGAGGGATCCTACGAGCAGTACTTC.

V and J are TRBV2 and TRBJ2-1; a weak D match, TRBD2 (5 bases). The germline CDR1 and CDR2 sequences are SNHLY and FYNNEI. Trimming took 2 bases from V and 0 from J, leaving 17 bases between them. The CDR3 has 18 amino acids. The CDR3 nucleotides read TGTGCCAGCAGTGAAATCATCGAACAGCGGAGCTCCTACAATGAGCAGTTCTTC. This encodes CASSEIIEQRSSYNEQFF.

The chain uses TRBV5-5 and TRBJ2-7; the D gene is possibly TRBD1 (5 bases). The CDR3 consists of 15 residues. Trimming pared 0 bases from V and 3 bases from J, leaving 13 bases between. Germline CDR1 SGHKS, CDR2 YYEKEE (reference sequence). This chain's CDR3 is CASSLVGHGFYEQYF. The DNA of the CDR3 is TGTGCCAGCAGCTTGGTTGGACACGGCTTCTACGAGCAGTACTTC.

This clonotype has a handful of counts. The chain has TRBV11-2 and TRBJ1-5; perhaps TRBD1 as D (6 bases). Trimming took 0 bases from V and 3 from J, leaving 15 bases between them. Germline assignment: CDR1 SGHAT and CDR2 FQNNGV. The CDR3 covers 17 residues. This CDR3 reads CASSLDTGRGANQPQHF. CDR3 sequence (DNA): TGTGCCAGCAGCTTAGATACCGGCAGGGGAGCCAATCAGCCCCAGCATTTT.

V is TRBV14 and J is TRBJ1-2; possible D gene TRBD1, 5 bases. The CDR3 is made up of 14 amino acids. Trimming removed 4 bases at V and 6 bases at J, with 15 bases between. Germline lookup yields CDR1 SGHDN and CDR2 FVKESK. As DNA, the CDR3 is TGTGCCAGCAGCCGCCAGGGACGGAGCCATGGCTACACCTTC. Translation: CASSRQGRSHGYTF.

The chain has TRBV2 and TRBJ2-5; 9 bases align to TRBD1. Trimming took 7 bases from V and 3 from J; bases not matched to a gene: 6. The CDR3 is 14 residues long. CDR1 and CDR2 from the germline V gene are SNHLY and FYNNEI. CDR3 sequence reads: CASNLDRGEETQYF. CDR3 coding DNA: TGTGCCAGCAATCTCGACAGGGGGGAAGAGACCCAGTACTTC.

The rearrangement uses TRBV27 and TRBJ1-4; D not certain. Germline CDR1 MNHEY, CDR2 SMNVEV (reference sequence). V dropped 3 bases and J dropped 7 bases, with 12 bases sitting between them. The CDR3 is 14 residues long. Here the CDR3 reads CASSFSGNGEKLFF. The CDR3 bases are TGTGCCAGCAGTTTCAGTGGAAACGGTGAAAAACTGTTTTTT.

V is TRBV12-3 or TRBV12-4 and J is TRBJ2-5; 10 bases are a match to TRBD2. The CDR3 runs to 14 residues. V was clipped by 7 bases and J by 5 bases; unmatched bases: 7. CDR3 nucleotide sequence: TGTGCCAGCATCCAGCGGGGGGGCAGCGAGACCCAGTACTTC. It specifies CASIQRGGSETQYF.

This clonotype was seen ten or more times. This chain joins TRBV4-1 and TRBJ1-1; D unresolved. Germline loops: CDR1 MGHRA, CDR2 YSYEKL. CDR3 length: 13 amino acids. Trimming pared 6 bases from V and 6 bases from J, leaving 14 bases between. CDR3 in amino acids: CASRPRGHSEAFF. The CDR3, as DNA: TGCGCCAGCAGACCCCGCGGGCACTCTGAAGCTTTCTTT.

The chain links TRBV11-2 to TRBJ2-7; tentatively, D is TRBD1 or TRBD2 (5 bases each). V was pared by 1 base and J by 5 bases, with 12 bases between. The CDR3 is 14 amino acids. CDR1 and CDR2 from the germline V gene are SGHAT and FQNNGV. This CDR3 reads CASSLGSGSHEQYF. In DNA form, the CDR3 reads TGTGCCAGCAGCTTAGGATCAGGGAGCCACGAGCAGTACTTC.

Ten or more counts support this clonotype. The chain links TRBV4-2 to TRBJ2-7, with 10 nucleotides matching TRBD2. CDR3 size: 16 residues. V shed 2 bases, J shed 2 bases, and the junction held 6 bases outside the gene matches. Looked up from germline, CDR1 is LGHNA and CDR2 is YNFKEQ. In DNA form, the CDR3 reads TGTGCCAGCAGCCAACTAGCGGGGGACAACCCCTACGAGCAGTACTTC. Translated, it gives CASSQLAGDNPYEQYF.

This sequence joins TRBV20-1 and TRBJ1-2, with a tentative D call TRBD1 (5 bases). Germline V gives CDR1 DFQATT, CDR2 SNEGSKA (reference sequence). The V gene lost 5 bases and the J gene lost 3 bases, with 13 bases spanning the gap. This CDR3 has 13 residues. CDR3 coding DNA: TGCAGTGCTCTCCCGGGGGGTGACTATGGCTACACCTTC. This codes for CSALPGGDYGYTF.

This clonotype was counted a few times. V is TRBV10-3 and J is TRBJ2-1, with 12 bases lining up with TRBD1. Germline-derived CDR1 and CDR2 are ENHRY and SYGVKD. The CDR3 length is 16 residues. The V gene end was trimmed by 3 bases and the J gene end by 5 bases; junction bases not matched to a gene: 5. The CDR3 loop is CAISDTGTGGHNEQFF. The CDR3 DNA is TGTGCCATCAGTGACACCGGGACAGGGGGCCACAATGAGCAGTTCTTC.

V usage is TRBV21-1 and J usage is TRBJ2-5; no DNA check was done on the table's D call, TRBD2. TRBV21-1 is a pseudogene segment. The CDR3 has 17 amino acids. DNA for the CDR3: TGTGCCAGCAGCAAAGGAGGCCGGACTGGCATAGAAGAGACCCAGTACTTC. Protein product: CASSKGGRTGIEETQYF.

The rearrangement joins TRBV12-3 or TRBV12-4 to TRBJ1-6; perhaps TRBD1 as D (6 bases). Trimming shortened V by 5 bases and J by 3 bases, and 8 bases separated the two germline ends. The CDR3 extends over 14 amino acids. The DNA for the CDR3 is TGTGCCAGCAGTCCGGACAGCTATAATTCACCCCTCCACTTT. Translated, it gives CASSPDSYNSPLHF.

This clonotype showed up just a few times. CDR3 protein: CASSPRGSGDTGELFF. In DNA, the CDR3 is TGTGCCAGCAGTCCCCGTGGAAGCGGAGACACCGGGGAGCTGTTTTTT. The chain joins TRBV3-1 to TRBJ2-2; D might be TRBD2 (5 bases). The germline V gene encodes CDR1 LGHDT and CDR2 YNNKEL (reference sequence). There are 16 residues in the CDR3. V dropped 6 bases and J dropped 3 bases, with 17 bases sitting between them.